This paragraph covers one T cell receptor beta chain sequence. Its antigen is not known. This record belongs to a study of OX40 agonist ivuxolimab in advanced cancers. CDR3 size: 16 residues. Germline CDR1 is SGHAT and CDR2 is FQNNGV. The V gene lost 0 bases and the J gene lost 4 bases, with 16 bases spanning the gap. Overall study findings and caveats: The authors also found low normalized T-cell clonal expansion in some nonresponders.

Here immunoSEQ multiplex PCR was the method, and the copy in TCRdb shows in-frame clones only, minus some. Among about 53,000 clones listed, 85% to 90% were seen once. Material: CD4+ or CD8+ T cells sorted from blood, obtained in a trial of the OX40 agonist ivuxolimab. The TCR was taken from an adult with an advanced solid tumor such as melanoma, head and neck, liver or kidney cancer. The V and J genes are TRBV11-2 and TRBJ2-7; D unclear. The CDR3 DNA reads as TGTGCCAGCAGCTTAGATGGACCTCTCCCAAAATACGAGCAGTACTTC. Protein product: CASSLDGPLPKYEQYF.